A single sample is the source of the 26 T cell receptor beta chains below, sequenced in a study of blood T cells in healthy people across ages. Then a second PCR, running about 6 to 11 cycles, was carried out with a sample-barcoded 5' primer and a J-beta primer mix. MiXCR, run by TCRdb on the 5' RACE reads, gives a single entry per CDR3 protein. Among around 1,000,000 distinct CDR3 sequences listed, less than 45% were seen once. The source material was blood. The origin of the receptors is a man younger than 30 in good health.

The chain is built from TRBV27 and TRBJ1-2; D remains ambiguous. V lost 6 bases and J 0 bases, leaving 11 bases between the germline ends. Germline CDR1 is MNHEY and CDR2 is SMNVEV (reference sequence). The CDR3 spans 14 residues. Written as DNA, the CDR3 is TGTGCCAGCAGAGAGACACCAGCTAACTATGGCTACACCTTC. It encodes CASRETPANYGYTF.

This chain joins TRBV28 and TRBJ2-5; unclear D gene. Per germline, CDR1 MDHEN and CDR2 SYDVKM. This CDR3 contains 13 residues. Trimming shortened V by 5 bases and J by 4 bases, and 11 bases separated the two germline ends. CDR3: CASSALATETQYF. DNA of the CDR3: TGTGCCAGCAGTGCTCTTGCGACAGAGACCCAGTACTTC.

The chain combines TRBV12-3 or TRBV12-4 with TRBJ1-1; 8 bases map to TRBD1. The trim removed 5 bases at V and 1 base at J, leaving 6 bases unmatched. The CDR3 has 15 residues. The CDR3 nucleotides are TGTGCCAGCAGTCTGGACAGGGTGGGGAACACTGAAGCTTTCTTT. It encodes CASSLDRVGNTEAFF.

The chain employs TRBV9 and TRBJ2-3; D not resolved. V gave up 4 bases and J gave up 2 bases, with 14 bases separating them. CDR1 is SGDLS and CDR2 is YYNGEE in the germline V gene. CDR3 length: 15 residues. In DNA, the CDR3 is TGTGCCAGCAGCCAATCTGTGGGATACACAGATACGCAGTATTTT. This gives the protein CASSQSVGYTDTQYF.

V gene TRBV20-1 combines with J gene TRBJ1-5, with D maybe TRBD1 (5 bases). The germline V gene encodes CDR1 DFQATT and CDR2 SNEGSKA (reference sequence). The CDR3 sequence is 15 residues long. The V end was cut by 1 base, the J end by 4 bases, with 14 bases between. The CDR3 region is CSARVLGPRNQPQHF. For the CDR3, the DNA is TGCAGTGCTAGAGTTTTGGGACCGAGGAATCAGCCCCAGCATTTT.

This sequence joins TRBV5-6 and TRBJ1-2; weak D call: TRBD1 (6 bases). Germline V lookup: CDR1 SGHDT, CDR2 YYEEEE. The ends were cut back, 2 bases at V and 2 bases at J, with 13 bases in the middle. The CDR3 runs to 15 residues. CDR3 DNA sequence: TGTGCCAGCAGCTTCACCCAGCAGGGGAACTATGGCTACACCTTC. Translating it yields CASSFTQQGNYGYTF.

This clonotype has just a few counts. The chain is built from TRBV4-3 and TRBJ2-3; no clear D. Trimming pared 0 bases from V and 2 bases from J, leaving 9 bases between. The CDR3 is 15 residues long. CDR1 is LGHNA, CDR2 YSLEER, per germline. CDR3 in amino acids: CASSQDPTATDTQYF. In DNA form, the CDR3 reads TGCGCCAGCAGCCAAGATCCAACTGCCACAGATACGCAGTATTTT.

CDR3: CASRDSSGQKINQPQHF. In nucleotides, the CDR3 is TGTGCCAGTAGAGACTCATCGGGACAGAAAATTAATCAGCCCCAGCATTTT. The gene calls are TRBV19 and TRBJ1-5, with TRBD1 identical over 7 bases. Germline-derived CDR1 and CDR2 are LNHDA and SQIVND (reference sequence). V was pared by 6 bases and J by 4 bases, with 15 bases of the junction left unmatched. The CDR3 has 17 residues.

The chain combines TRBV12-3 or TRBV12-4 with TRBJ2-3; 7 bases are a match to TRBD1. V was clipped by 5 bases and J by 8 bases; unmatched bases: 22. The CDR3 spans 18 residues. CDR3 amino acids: CASSQEGFGTGEWGTQYF. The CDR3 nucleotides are TGTGCCAGCAGTCAAGAGGGGTTCGGCACAGGGGAATGGGGTACGCAGTATTTT.

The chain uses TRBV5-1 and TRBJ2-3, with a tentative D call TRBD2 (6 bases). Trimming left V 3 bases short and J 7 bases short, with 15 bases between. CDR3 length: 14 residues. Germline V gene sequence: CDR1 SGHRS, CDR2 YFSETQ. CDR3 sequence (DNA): TGCGCCAGCAGCTCTGGGGGGACGGGGAATACGCAGTATTTT. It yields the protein CASSSGGTGNTQYF.

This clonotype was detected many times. CDR3 residues: CASSSSRVGTDTQYF. The CDR3 DNA is TGTGCCAGCAGCTCCTCCCGGGTGGGCACAGATACGCAGTATTTT. The rearrangement uses TRBV28 and TRBJ2-3; no reliable D call. Germline V gene sequence: CDR1 MDHEN, CDR2 SYDVKM. The CDR3 runs 15 residues. The V and J ends lost 6 bases and 1 base respectively, with 14 bases between them.

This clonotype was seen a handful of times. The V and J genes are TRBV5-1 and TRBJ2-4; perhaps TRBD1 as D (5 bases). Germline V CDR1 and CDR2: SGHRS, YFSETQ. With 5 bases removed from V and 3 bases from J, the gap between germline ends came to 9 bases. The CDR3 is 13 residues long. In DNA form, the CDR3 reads TGCGCCAGCAGTGTTACAGGCAAAAACATTCAGTACTTC. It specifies CASSVTGKNIQYF.

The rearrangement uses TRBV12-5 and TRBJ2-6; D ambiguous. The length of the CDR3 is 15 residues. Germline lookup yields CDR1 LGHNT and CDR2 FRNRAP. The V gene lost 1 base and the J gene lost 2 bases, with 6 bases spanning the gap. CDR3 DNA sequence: TGTGCTAGTGGTTTGGCTCCGACTGGGGCCAACGTCCTGACTTTC. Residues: CASGLAPTGANVLTF.

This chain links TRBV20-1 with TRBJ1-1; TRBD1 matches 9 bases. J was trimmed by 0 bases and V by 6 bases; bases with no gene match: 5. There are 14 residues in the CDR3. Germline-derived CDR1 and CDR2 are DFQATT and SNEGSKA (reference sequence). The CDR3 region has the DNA TGCAGTGCAAATGACAGGGGGATGAACACTGAAGCTTTCTTT. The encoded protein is CSANDRGMNTEAFF.

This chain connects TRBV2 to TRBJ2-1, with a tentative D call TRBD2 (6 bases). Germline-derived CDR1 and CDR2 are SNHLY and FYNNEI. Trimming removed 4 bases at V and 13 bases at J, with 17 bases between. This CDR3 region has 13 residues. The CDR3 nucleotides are TGTGCCAGCAGTGTACACTGGGAGGAGACCCAGTTCTTC. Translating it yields CASSVHWEETQFF. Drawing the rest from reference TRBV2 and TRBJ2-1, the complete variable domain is EPEVTQTPSHQVTQMGQEVILRCVPISNHLYFYWYRQILGQKVEFLVSFYNNEISEKSEIFDDQFSVERPDGSNFTLKIRSTKLEDSAMYFCASSVHWEETQFFGPGTRLTVL.

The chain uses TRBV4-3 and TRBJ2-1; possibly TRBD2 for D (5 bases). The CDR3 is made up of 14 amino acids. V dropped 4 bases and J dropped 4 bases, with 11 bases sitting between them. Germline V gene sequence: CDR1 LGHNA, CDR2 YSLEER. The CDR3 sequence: CASSRSSLYNEQFF. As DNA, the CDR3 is TGCGCCAGCAGCCGTTCTAGCTTGTACAATGAGCAGTTCTTC.

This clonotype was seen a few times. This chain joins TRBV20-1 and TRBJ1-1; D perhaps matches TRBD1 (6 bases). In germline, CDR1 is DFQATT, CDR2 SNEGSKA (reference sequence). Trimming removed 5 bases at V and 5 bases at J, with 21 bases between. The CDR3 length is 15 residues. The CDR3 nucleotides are TGCAGTGCTCACCGGGACAACCCTACGGGAACTGAAGCTTTCTTT. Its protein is CSAHRDNPTGTEAFF.

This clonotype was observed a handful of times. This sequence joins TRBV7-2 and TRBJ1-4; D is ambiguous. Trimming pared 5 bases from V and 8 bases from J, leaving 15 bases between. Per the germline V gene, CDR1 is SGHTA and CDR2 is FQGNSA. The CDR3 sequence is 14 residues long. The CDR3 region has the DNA TGTGCCAGCAGCCCTGCGGGATCTCGCGAAAAACTGTTTTTT. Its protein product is CASSPAGSREKLFF.

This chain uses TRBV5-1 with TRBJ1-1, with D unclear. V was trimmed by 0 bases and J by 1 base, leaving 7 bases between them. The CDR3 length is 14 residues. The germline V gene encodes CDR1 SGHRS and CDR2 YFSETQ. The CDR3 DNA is TGCGCCAGCAGCTTGGACTCCACGAACACTGAAGCTTTCTTT. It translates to CASSLDSTNTEAFF.

This chain's CDR3 is CASSLVPSGGAFYEQYF. CDR3 DNA: TGTGCCAGCAGCTTAGTTCCTAGCGGGGGCGCGTTCTACGAGCAGTACTTC. The gene calls are TRBV7-2 and TRBJ2-5; TRBD2 matches at 10 bases. TRBJ2-7 matches the DNA end more closely, so the J call is doubtful. Looked up from germline, CDR1 is SGHTA and CDR2 is FQGNSA. The CDR3 length is 17 residues.

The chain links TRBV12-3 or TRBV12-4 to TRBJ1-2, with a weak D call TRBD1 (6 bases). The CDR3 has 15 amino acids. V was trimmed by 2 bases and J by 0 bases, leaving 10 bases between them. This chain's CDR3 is CASSLWGTTNYGYTF. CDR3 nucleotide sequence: TGTGCCAGCAGTTTATGGGGGACAACTAACTATGGCTACACCTTC.

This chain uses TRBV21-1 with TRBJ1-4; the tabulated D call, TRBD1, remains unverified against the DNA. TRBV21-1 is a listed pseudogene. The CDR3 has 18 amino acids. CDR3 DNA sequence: TGTGCCAGACCCCAAACGGGACAGGGAACCACAACTAATGAAAAACTGTTTTTT. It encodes CARPQTGQGTTTNEKLFF.

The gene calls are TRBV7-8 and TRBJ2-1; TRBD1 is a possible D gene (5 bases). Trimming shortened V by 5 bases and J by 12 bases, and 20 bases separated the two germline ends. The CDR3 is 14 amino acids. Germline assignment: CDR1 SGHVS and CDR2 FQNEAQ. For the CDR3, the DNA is TGTGCCAGCAGCCCCGTGGGCCAGGGCATCGGGCAGTTCTTC. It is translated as CASSPVGQGIGQFF.

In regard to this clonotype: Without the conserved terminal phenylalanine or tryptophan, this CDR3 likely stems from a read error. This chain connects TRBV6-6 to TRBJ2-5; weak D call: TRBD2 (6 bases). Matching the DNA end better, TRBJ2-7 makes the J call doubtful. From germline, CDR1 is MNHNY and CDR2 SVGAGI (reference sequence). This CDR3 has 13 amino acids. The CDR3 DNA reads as TGTGCCAGCAGTCCCGGGACTGGCTACGAGCAGTACTAC. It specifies CASSPGTGYEQYY.

The CDR3 region has the DNA TGCGCCAGCAGCTTGTCGACAGGGAGTGAAGCTTTCTTT. Translated, it gives CASSLSTGSEAFF. V is TRBV5-1 and J is TRBJ1-1; 7 bases fit TRBD1. The ends lost 1 base at V and 7 bases at J; junction bases unmatched: 4. From germline, CDR1 is SGHRS and CDR2 YFSETQ. This CDR3 region has 13 residues.

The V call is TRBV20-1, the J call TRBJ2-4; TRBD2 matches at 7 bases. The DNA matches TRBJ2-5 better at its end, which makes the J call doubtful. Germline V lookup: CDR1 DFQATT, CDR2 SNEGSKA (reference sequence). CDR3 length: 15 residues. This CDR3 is CSASSPASGQETQYF. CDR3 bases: TGCAGTGCTAGTTCTCCGGCTAGCGGACAAGAGACCCAGTACTTC.